This TCR beta chain was sequenced for a study of cytomegalovirus exposure and HLA in healthy donors. Study information: The approximately 610 first-cohort repertoires shared a platform with the approximately 110 validation repertoires, as reported in a later analysis. Study outcomes and limitations: The study designated about 160 TCR beta chains cytomegalovirus-associated. Many donors carried some public TCRs, although rarity characterized most TCR sequences. Published work reported that the classifier diagnosed cytomegalovirus status with high specificity and sensitivity.

There are 16 residues in the CDR3. V lost 6 bases to trimming and J lost 0 bases; unmatched junction nucleotides: 2. Germline-derived CDR1 and CDR2 are MDHEN and SYDVKM. Libraries were prepared by immunoSEQ multiplex PCR; TCRdb keeps only in-frame clonotypes and omits some of them. The sample yields a few hundred thousand clones, roughly 90% seen once. As concerns this clone: Its specificity is unknown.

V and J are TRBV28 and TRBJ2-1; 13 bases map to TRBD2. This TCR was sampled from a woman aged 18-29 years in good health and CMV-seronegative. The source material was PBMCs. DNA for the CDR3: TGTGCCAGCAGGGGACTAGCGGGGATCTCCTACAATGAGCAGTTCTTC. It is translated as CASRGLAGISYNEQFF.